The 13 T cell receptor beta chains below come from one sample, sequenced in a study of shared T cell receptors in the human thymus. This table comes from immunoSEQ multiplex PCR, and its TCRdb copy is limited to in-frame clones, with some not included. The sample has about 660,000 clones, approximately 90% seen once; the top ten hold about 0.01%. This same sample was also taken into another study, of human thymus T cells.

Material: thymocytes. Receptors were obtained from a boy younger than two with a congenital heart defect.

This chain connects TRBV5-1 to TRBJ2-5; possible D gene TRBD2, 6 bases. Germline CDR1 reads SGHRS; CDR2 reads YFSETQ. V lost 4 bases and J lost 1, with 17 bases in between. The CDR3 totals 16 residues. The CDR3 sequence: CASSLWGLSGQETQYF. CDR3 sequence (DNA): TGCGCCAGCAGCCTGTGGGGACTTAGCGGCCAAGAGACCCAGTACTTC.

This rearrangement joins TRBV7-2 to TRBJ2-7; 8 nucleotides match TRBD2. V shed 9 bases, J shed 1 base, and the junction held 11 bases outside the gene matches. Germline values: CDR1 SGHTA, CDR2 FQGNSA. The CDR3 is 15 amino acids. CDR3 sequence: CASSDSGIWSYEQYF. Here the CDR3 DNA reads TGTGCCAGTTCAGATAGCGGGATATGGTCCTACGAGCAGTACTTC. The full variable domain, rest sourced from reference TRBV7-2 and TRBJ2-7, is GAGVSQSPSNKVTEKGKDVELRCDPISGHTALYWYRQSLGQGLEFLIYFQGNSAPDKSGLPSDRFSAERTGGSVSTLTIQRTQQEDSAVYLCASSDSGIWSYEQYFGPGTRLTVT.

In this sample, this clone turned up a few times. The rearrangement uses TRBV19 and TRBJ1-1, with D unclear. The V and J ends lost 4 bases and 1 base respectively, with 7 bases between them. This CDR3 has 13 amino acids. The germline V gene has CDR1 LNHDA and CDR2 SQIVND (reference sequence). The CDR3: CASSTGGNTEAFF. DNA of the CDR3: TGTGCCAGTAGTACGGGAGGGAACACTGAAGCTTTCTTT.

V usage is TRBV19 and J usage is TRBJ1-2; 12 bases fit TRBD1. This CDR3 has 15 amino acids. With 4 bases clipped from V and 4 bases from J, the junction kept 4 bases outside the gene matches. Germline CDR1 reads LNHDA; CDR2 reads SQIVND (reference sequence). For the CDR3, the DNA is TGTGCCAGTAGTACCGGGACAGGGGGCGGCTATGGCTACACCTTC. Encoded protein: CASSTGTGGGYGYTF.

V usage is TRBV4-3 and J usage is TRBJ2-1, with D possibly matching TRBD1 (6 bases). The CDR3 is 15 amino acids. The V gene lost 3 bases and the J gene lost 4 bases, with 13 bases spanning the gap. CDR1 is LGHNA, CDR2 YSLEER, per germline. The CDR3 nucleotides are TGCGCCAGCAGCCACCTACAGGGCTTTTACAATGAGCAGTTCTTC. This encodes CASSHLQGFYNEQFF.

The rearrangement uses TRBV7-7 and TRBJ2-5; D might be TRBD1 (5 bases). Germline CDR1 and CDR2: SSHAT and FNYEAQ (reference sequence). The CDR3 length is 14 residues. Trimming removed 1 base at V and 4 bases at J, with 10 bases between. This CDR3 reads CASSLGGSGETQYF. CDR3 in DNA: TGTGCCAGCAGCTTAGGGGGCTCCGGAGAGACCCAGTACTTC.

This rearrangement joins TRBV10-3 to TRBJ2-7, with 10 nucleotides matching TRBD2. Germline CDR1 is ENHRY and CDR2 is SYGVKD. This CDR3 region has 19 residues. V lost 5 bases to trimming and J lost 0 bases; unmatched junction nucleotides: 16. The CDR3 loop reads CAISTTLPGLALSSYEQYF. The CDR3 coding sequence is TGTGCCATCAGTACCACACTACCGGGACTAGCGCTTTCCTCCTACGAGCAGTACTTC.

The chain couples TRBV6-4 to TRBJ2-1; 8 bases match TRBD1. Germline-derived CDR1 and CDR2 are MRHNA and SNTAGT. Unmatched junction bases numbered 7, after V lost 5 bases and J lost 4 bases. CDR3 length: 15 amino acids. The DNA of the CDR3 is TGTGCCAGCAGTAGCGTACAGGGGGGATACAATGAGCAGTTCTTC. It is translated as CASSSVQGGYNEQFF.

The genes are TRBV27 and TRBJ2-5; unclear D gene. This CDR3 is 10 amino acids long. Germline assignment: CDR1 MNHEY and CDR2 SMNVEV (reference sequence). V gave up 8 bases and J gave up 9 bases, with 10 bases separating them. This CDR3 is CASGCAAQYF. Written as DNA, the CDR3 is TGTGCCAGCGGCTGCGCGGCCCAGTACTTC.

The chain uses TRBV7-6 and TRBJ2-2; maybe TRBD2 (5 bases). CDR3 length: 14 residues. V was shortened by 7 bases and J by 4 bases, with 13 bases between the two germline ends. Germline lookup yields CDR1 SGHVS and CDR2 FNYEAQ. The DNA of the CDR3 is TGTGCCAGCATCGTTGGTCGGGGCACCGGGGAGCTGTTTTTT. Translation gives CASIVGRGTGELFF.

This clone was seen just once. The CDR3 DNA reads TGTGCCAGCAGCACAGGACTAGCGGGGGAAGGGGAGCAGTACTTC. It translates to CASSTGLAGEGEQYF. V usage is TRBV9 and J usage is TRBJ2-7, with 13 bases matching TRBD2. J gave up 7 bases and V 4 bases, and 8 bases lay outside the gene matches. Germline CDR1 is SGDLS and CDR2 is YYNGEE. This CDR3 has 15 residues.

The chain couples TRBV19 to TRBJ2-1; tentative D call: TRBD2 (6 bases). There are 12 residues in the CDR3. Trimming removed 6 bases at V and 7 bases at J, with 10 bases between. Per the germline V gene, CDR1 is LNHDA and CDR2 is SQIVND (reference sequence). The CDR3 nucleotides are TGTGCCAGTAGAGCTAGCGAGAATGAGCAGTTCTTC. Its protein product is CASRASENEQFF.

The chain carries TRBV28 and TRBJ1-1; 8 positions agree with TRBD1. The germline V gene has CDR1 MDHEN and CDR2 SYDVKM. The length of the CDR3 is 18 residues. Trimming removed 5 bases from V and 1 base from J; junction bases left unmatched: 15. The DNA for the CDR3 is TGTGCCAGCAGTCTGGAAGCGCAGGGGGCGCGCTGGAACACTGAAGCTTTCTTT. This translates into CASSLEAQGARWNTEAFF.